One and the same sample provided the 20 T cell receptor beta chains below, sequenced in a study of chemoradiotherapy in HPV16-positive cancers. Profiling relied on immunoSEQ multiplex PCR, and the TCRdb table lists in-frame clones only, not all of them. The sample lists 6,200 or so clones, about 85% seen once, with over 6% in the top ten. This material consisted of tumor tissue, taken from a patient who underwent chemoradiotherapy. These TCRs come from a human donor with HPV-associated anogenital cancer.

The rearrangement uses TRBV6-4 and TRBJ2-1; TRBD2 matches 14 bases. CDR3 length: 15 amino acids. CDR1 is MRHNA and CDR2 is SNTAGT in the germline V gene. The J segment lost 6 bases and the V segment lost 3 bases, leaving 1 base of the junction unmatched. CDR3 sequence: CASSEGTSGSNEQFF. The CDR3 bases are TGTGCCAGCAGTGAAGGGACTAGCGGGAGCAATGAGCAGTTCTTC.

This chain links TRBV6-5 with TRBJ2-7, with D possibly matching TRBD2 (5 bases). This CDR3 has 14 amino acids. Per the germline V gene, CDR1 is MNHEY and CDR2 is SVGAGI. The ends were cut back, 9 bases at V and 2 bases at J, with 17 bases in the middle. CDR3 region: CASRTTSGTYEQYF. The DNA for the CDR3 is TGTGCCAGTAGAACAACCAGCGGAACCTACGAGCAGTACTTC.

This clone was detected only a few times. This chain joins TRBV5-1 and TRBJ2-7; 11 bases line up with TRBD1. The CDR3 covers 15 residues. The V gene end was trimmed by 4 bases and the J gene end by 8 bases; junction bases not matched to a gene: 11. Germline-derived CDR1 and CDR2 are SGHRS and YFSETQ. CDR3 DNA sequence: TGCGCCAGCAGCACAGCCGGGACAGGGGGGTCTCAGCAGTACTTC. Encoded protein: CASSTAGTGGSQQYF.

The chain recombines TRBV29-1 with TRBJ2-7; D possibly uses TRBD1 or TRBD2 (5 bases each). The CDR3 sequence is 14 residues long. The germline V gene encodes CDR1 SQVTM and CDR2 ANQGSEA. The germline V and J ends were trimmed by 5 bases and 1 base, with 15 bases remaining between them. The CDR3 nucleotides are TGCAGCGTTATAGGGACGGGACCGTCCTACGAGCAGTACTTC. Translation gives CSVIGTGPSYEQYF.

V and J are TRBV5-1 and TRBJ2-1, with D perhaps matching TRBD1 (5 bases). The CDR3 spans 15 residues. V lost 1 base and J lost 5, with 13 bases in between. From germline, CDR1 is SGHRS and CDR2 YFSETQ. This CDR3 reads CASSLPTVVNNEQFF. CDR3 in DNA: TGCGCCAGCAGCTTGCCGACAGTAGTTAACAATGAGCAGTTCTTC.

The chain uses TRBV6-5 and TRBJ2-7; 12 nucleotides match TRBD2. With 6 bases clipped from V and 7 bases from J, the junction kept 10 bases outside the gene matches. Germline-derived CDR1 and CDR2 are MNHEY and SVGAGI. This CDR3 region has 15 residues. The CDR3 DNA sequence: TGTGCCAGCAGCCGTGACGGGACTAGCGGGTTTGAGCAGTACTTC. It codes for CASSRDGTSGFEQYF.

The rearrangement joins TRBV7-2 to TRBJ2-2; 15 bases are a match to TRBD2. V lost 5 bases to trimming and J lost 4 bases; unmatched junction nucleotides: 11. The CDR3 runs 19 residues. Per the germline V gene, CDR1 is SGHTA and CDR2 is FQGNSA. The CDR3 coding sequence is TGTGCCAGCAGCGCAACCTTAGGACTAGCGGGGGGGCGCACCGGGGAGCTGTTTTTT. Translated: CASSATLGLAGGRTGELFF.

The chain uses TRBV19 and TRBJ2-2; D possibly corresponds to TRBD2 (7 bases). This CDR3 contains 14 residues. Germline values: CDR1 LNHDA, CDR2 SQIVND (reference sequence). The V gene lost 7 bases and the J gene lost 2 bases, with 11 bases spanning the gap. The CDR3 nucleotides are TGTGCCAGTATGGGGGGGCTAAACACCGGGGAGCTGTTTTTT. This sequence encodes CASMGGLNTGELFF.

This clone was recorded a few times. Here the CDR3 DNA reads TGCGCCAGCAGCTTGGGGGACAGGGCCGATCTAGCCAAAAACATTCAGTACTTC. Protein: CASSLGDRADLAKNIQYF. The rearrangement uses TRBV5-1 and TRBJ2-4; 9 bases are a match to TRBD1. The CDR3 runs 18 residues. Unmatched junction bases numbered 7, after V lost 0 bases and J lost 0 bases. Per germline, CDR1 SGHRS and CDR2 YFSETQ.

This chain joins TRBV10-1 and TRBJ2-7, with TRBD1 matching over 9 bases. Trimming removed 3 bases from V and 12 bases from J; junction bases left unmatched: 9. The V gene's germline CDR1 is WNHNN and CDR2 SYGVQD (reference sequence). The CDR3 is 13 amino acids. In DNA, the CDR3 is TGCGCCAGCAGTGACAGGCTGGGGACAGGGCTGTACTTC. Protein: CASSDRLGTGLYF.

A few counts support this clone. The V and J genes are TRBV4-3 and TRBJ1-1; tentative D call: TRBD1 (5 bases). This CDR3 region has 13 residues. Trimming stripped 4 bases from V and 4 bases from J, with 10 bases between. Germline V gives CDR1 LGHNA, CDR2 YSLEER. The CDR3 DNA reads TGCGCCAGCAGCCGTGGGGGGAGCACTGAAGCTTTCTTT. Its protein is CASSRGGSTEAFF.

This clone was observed a few times. This chain connects TRBV19 to TRBJ1-2; D remains unclear. Germline loops: CDR1 LNHDA, CDR2 SQIVND (reference sequence). V was trimmed by 7 bases and J by 4 bases, leaving 16 bases between them. CDR3 length: 14 residues. As DNA, the CDR3 is TGTGCCAGTAATCGGGGAGGTTCAAGCTATGGCTACACCTTC. Its protein product is CASNRGGSSYGYTF.

The J gene is TRBJ2-5, the V gene TRBV15, with D perhaps matching TRBD2 (5 bases). The CDR3 spans 14 residues. Deletions cut 0 bases from V and 0 bases from J, with 5 bases between. Per germline, CDR1 LNHNV and CDR2 YYDKDF (reference sequence). The CDR3 reads CATSREDYQETQYF. The CDR3 DNA follows: TGTGCCACCAGCAGAGAGGACTACCAAGAGACCCAGTACTTC.

The gene calls are TRBV30 and TRBJ2-7; the D call may be TRBD1 or TRBD2 (5 bases each). The CDR3 has 13 residues. CDR1 and CDR2 (germline): GTSNPN, SVGIG (reference sequence). V shed 0 bases and J shed 6 bases, with 12 bases lying between them. The chain's CDR3 is CAWSVLPGPEQYF. DNA for the CDR3: TGTGCCTGGAGTGTACTCCCGGGGCCCGAGCAGTACTTC.

This chain connects TRBV28 to TRBJ2-1; possibly TRBD1 for D (7 bases). This CDR3 is built from 15 residues. In germline, CDR1 is MDHEN, CDR2 SYDVKM. Trimming removed 4 bases at V and 6 bases at J, with 16 bases between. CDR3 bases: TGTGCCAGCAGTTCTCCGTCCCAGGGGGGCAATGAGCAGTTCTTC. Translating it yields CASSSPSQGGNEQFF.

The genes are TRBV6-5 and TRBJ1-2, with 9 bases lining up with TRBD1. The CDR3 runs 15 residues. Germline CDR1 is MNHEY and CDR2 is SVGAGI. The V and J ends lost 5 bases and 1 base, in that order; junction bases with no gene match: 5. In DNA, the CDR3 is TGTGCCAGCAGTCCCCAGACAGGGGGTAACTATGGCTACACCTTC. This sequence encodes CASSPQTGGNYGYTF.

V and J are TRBV14 and TRBJ1-2, with D uncertain. Germline V lookup: CDR1 SGHDN, CDR2 FVKESK. V was shortened by 3 bases and J by 3 bases, with 8 bases between the two germline ends. The CDR3 has 13 residues. The CDR3 sequence: CASSQQAYYGYTF. The CDR3 DNA follows: TGTGCCAGCAGCCAGCAGGCCTACTATGGCTACACCTTC.

This sequence joins TRBV4-1 and TRBJ2-2; D not resolved. The germline V gene encodes CDR1 MGHRA and CDR2 YSYEKL. The CDR3 loop spans 15 amino acids. Trimming took 0 bases from V and 5 from J, leaving 10 bases between them. CDR3 loop: CASSQEIVKTGELFF. CDR3 sequence (DNA): TGCGCCAGCAGCCAAGAGATTGTTAAAACCGGGGAGCTGTTTTTT.

The chain joins TRBV4-2 to TRBJ2-1; the D call may be TRBD1 or TRBD2 (5 bases each). Trimming took 1 base from V and 0 from J, leaving 13 bases between them. The CDR3 consists of 17 residues. Germline CDR1 reads LGHNA; CDR2 reads YNFKEQ. CDR3 in amino acids: CASSQGDGASSYNEQFF. The CDR3 DNA reads TGTGCCAGCAGCCAAGGAGACGGGGCTAGCTCCTACAATGAGCAGTTCTTC.

The V and J genes are TRBV10-3 and TRBJ1-6, with 7 positions matching TRBD1. Germline V gives CDR1 ENHRY, CDR2 SYGVKD. V shed 8 bases and J 8 bases; nucleotides not matched to a gene: 6. The CDR3 extends over 13 amino acids. CDR3 residues: CAIGGQGDSPLHF. CDR3 DNA: TGTGCCATCGGCGGGCAGGGGGATTCACCCCTCCACTTT.